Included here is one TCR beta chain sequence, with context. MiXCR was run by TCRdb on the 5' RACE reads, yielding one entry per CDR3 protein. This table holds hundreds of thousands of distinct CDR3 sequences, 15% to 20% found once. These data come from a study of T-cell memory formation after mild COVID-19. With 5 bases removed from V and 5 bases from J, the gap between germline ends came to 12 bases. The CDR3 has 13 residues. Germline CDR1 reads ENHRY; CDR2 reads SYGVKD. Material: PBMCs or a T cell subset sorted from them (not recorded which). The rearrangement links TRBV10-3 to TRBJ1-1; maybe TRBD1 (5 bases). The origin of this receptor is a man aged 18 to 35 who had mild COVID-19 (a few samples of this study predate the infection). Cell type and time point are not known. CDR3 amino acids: CAISPGASTEAFF. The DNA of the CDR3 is TGTGCCATCAGTCCCGGGGCCTCGACTGAAGCTTTCTTT.